Listed here are 2 T cell receptor beta chains from one sample, sequenced in a study of regulatory T cells in long-lasting Graves disease. Researchers made TCR beta libraries by using iRepertoire HTBI primers and running Arm-PCR on CDR3 regions. TCRdb re-derived calls from the multiplex PCR reads in MiXCR, one entry per CDR3 protein. Of 540,000 or so distinct CDR3 sequences detected, roughly 13% appear once; the ten largest clones hold roughly 10%. The time point denotes: newly diagnosed GD, antithyroid drugs for less than 3 months. PBMCs were the source of the RNA used for TCR sequencing. The same data also went into a second study, on T cells in Graves' hyperthyroidism and ophthalmopathy.

Sequences were derived from peripheral blood mononuclear cells (PBMCs), sampled at new diagnosis, from a patient treated with antithyroid drugs. All receptors come from a man aged 25 to 45 with Graves disease.

The table lists this clonotype with many counts. V and J are TRBV5-1 and TRBJ1-2, with 8 bases fitting TRBD1. The CDR3 sequence is 14 residues long. With V trimmed by 4 bases and J by 3 bases, 5 bases remained unmatched. Germline CDR1 is SGHRS and CDR2 is YFSETQ. The chain's CDR3 is CASSPQGADYGYTF. The CDR3 DNA sequence: TGCGCCAGCAGCCCTCAGGGGGCCGACTATGGCTACACCTTC.

This clonotype has just a few counts. Possible read error: a much larger clone is one base away. V and J are TRBV18 and TRBJ1-1; 7 nucleotides line up with TRBD1. This CDR3 has 15 residues. Germline CDR1 is KGHSH and CDR2 is LQKENI. CDR3 coding DNA: TGTGCCGGCTCACCACTCCAAGCCCGGGACAGTGAAGCTTTCTTT. As protein: CAGSPLQARDSEAFF.